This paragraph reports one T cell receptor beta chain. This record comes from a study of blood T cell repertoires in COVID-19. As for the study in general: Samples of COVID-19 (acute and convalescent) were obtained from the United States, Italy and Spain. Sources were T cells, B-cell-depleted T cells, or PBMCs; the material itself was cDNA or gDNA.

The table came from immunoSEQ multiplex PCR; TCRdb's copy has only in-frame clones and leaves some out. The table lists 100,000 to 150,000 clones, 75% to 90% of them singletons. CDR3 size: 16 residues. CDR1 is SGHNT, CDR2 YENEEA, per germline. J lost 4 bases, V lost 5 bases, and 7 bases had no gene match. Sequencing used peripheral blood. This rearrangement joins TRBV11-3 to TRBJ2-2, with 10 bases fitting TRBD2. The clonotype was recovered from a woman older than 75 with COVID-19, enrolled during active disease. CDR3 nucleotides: TGTGCCAGCAGCCCCAGCGGGAGGGAAAGCACCGGGGAGCTGTTTTTT. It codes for CASSPSGRESTGELFF.